These 2 T cell receptor beta chains were all obtained from the same sample, sequenced in a study of T and B cells in COVID-19 patients. BIOMED2 TRB-A/B primer pools were used in multiplex TRB PCR. TCRdb re-called the multiplex PCR reads with MiXCR, one entry per CDR3 protein. In the table there are fewer than 9,500 distinct CDR3 sequences, around 30% of which are singletons. Blood genomic DNA input for TRB amplification was roughly 250-500 ng. The sample was blood. The receptors derive from a human donor who had recovered from COVID-19.

This chain uses TRBV11-1 with TRBJ2-7, with 7 nucleotides matching TRBD1. Germline V gene data show CDR1 as SGHAT and CDR2 as FQDESV (reference sequence). The CDR3 consists of 13 residues. V gave up 5 bases and J gave up 3 bases; unmatched junction bases: 4. The CDR3 loop is CASSRTGDYEQYF. In DNA form, the CDR3 reads TGTGCCAGCAGCCGGACAGGCGACTACGAGCAGTACTTC. Full variable domain (outside the CDR3, taken from reference TRBV11-1 and TRBJ2-7): EAEVAQSPRYKITEKSQAVAFWCDPISGHATLYWYRQILGQGPELLVQFQDESVVDDSQLPKDRFSAERLKGVDSTLKIQPAELGDSAMYLCASSRTGDYEQYFGPGTRLTVT.

The gene calls are TRBV6-2 or TRBV6-3 and TRBJ2-5; TRBD2 matches 13 bases. CDR1 is MNHEY, CDR2 SVGEGT, per germline. After removal of 5 bases from V and 2 bases from J, the junction contained 2 bases not matched to a gene. The CDR3 is made up of 15 amino acids. The CDR3 coding sequence is TGTGCCAGCAGTCCGGGACTAGCGGGGCAAGAGACCCAGTACTTC. The encoded protein is CASSPGLAGQETQYF.